This T cell receptor beta chain was recorded in a study of Graves' ophthalmopathy and Graves' hyperthyroidism (dated by TCRdb to the late 2010s). A note on the overall study: Peripheral blood was collected at initial diagnosis, prior to any treatment. To tell Graves' ophthalmopathy apart from Graves' hyperthyroidism, and to predict which patients would progress to ophthalmopathy, the study relied on TCR beta repertoire signatures. To explore V-J signatures that separate ophthalmopathy from hyperthyroidism, a discovery set of 95 to 100 patients was enrolled, consisting of 40 to 45 with ophthalmopathy and under 65 with stable hyperthyroidism. In total, 135 blood samples were TCR-sequenced: fewer than 50 ophthalmopathy, around 75 hyperthyroidism and approximately 17 hyperthyroidism-to-ophthalmopathy patients. Once sampling was done, hyperthyroidism patients were given methimazole at a starting dose of 30 mg daily, while ophthalmopathy patients were given high-dose intravenous methylprednisolone. The approximately 95 discovery patients were divided at random into training and test sets in a 7:3 ratio. In about six hyperthyroidism patients, the T-cell repertoire of thyroid tissue was compared with the T-cell repertoire of blood. An independent validation cohort was composed of fewer than 20 hyperthyroidism patients and 15 to 17 patients who later progressed from hyperthyroidism to ophthalmopathy.

Ophthalmopathy patients were characterized by moderately to severely active disease, a Clinical Activity Score of at least 3, a NOSPECS grade of at least 4, and a disease duration under 3 months. Anyone with other autoimmune diseases, uncontrolled infections, pregnancy or lactation was excluded from the study. Diagnosis relied on clinical symptoms, serum thyroxine, TRAb, thyroid ultrasound and orbital computed tomography. Ficoll-Paque density gradient centrifugation was used to isolate PBMCs from around 10 ml of fresh peripheral blood. Trizol reagent was used to extract the total RNA, and its quality was then checked on an Agilent 2100 Bioanalyzer. This clonotype was seen many times. Its antigen target is currently unknown. No much larger clone is present one base from it, and per-base qualities are unavailable. Results and caveats for the whole study, not just this receptor: Most of the expanded thyroid clonotypes with a frequency above 0.001 were also detected in blood, and it was suggested that the thyroid immune response may be reflected by blood repertoires. No statistical method was used to set the sample size in advance, and the investigators knew which group each participant was assigned to. In validation, the model predicted ophthalmopathy progression with less than 71% sensitivity and roughly 72% specificity; some 13 predicted patients were CT-confirmed with GO in a median of approximately six months. In cross-validation, the 13-signature model distinguished ophthalmopathy from stable hyperthyroidism with about 90% sensitivity and over 81% specificity, while in the test set the corresponding values were about 80% and 75%.

For repertoire sequencing, TCR beta CDR3 regions were amplified from RNA transcripts. HTBI primers and the Qiagen OneStep RT-PCR kit were used in a first-round RT-PCR, which was followed by a second-round multiplex PCR, size selection and purification. Libraries were sequenced paired-end with 100 bp reads on an Illumina HiSeq2000. The source study handled its data this way. SOAPnuke was used for read processing, and reads with adapters, uncalled bases, a mean Phred below 15, or no exact constant-primer or identifier match were discarded. COPE v1.2.5 was used to merge high-quality paired reads. Each unique nucleotide sequence was defined as a clonotype, and clonotypes were aligned to IMGT TRB V, D and J references with MiTCR v1.1. The analysis was limited to V-J combinations with a frequency above 0.0001, which together covered 99.2% of the repertoires. For each V-J combination, a TCR clonal expansion and chaos score was defined as F50 clonal expansion divided by the chaos observed in the TCRdist matrix. Features were reduced by Welch's t-statistics and random forest to roughly 14 V-J combinations, which fed a naive Bayes classifier. The similarity between thyroid and blood repertoires was quantified using the Morisita-Horn index. TCRdb trimmed public reads at Q25 via fastp, called clones via MiXCR and kept in-frame beta chains. Rows matching on CDR3 protein sequence are summarized as one entry with the most common DNA and genes. The V and J calls here are based on TCRdb, not the publication. This sample has 200,000 to 250,000 distinct CDR3 sequences in its table, and 20% to 25% of those were observed once. 43% of the sample is held by the ten biggest clonotypes.

The CDR3 measures 15 amino acids from cysteine to phenylalanine. Of all the DNA, just the CDR3 is kept, 45 bases in frame from base 1. For CDR1 and CDR2, the germline V gene lists MGHRA and YSYEKL. The V end gives up 1 base and the J end 5 bases, leaving 5 bases in the junction not matched to a gene. The sample taken for sequencing was peripheral blood. The sequence links TRBV4-1 to TRBJ2-7; TRBD2 agrees with 10 junctional bases. This clonotype was obtained from a woman in her forties or fifties with Graves' ophthalmopathy. Donor details come from another sample of the same person, matched by shared clones. CDR3 region: CASSQVGLAFNEQYF. DNA sequence: TGCGCCAGCAGCCAAGTGGGACTAGCGTTCAACGAGCAGTACTTC.